This T cell receptor (beta chain) was sequenced in a study of blood T cell repertoires in COVID-19. Whole-study context: Whether acute or convalescent, the COVID-19 samples came from the United States, Italy and Spain. T cells, B-cell-depleted T cells, or PBMCs supplied cDNA or gDNA.

V trimming: 0 bases; J trimming: 4 bases; junction bases outside the gene matches: 3. Germline V gene lookup returns CDR1 SGHRS and CDR2 YFSETQ. The CDR3 spans 14 residues. In the original analysis: Counts of nucleated cells, estimated from reference gene primer amplification, were obtained. TCRdb's table, derived via immunoSEQ multiplex PCR, lists solely in-frame clones and lacks some. That table supplies the V and J calls and clone size; D and trimming were determined from the DNA. The sample gives approximately 66,000 clones, about 90% of which show up once; 8.3% is in the top ten. The TCR sequence derives from a human donor with active COVID-19. The donor label of this sample is uncertain. The chain has TRBV5-1 and TRBJ1-2, with TRBD1 identical over 7 bases. The sample consisted of peripheral blood. CDR3 sequence (DNA): TGCGCCAGCAGCTTGGGACAGGGAATCTATGGCTACACCTTC. Translation gives CASSLGQGIYGYTF. The entire variable domain, with the rest obtained from reference TRBV5-1 and TRBJ1-2, is as follows: KAGVTQTPRYLIKTRGQQVTLSCSPISGHRSVSWYQQTPGQGLQFLFEYFSETQRNKGNFPGRFSGRQFSNSRSEMNVSTLELGDSALYLCASSLGQGIYGYTFGSGTRLTVV.